These 26 T cell receptor beta chains came from one sample sequenced in a study of PD-1 and CTLA-4 blockade in melanoma. Clones were sequenced by immunoSEQ multiplex PCR, and TCRdb holds only the in-frame ones, with some missing. The sample has around 31,000 clones; 85% to 95% are singletons. Here the sequenced sample was CD8+ T cells from peripheral blood, taken from a patient given anti-PD-1 treatment. The source of these receptors is a human donor with melanoma.

This clone was observed a single time. The chain is built from TRBV19 and TRBJ1-2, with TRBD1 matching over 8 bases. Germline CDR1 and CDR2: LNHDA and SQIVND (reference sequence). V lost 9 bases and J lost 7; bases outside the gene matches: 13. CDR3 size: 14 residues. The DNA of the CDR3 is TGTGCCAGCCAGTTACAAGGACAGGGAGTTGGCTACACCTTC. The encoded protein is CASQLQGQGVGYTF.

The chain joins TRBV29-1 to TRBJ1-1; D is unresolved. CDR3 length: 10 amino acids. Germline V gives CDR1 SQVTM, CDR2 ANQGSEA. Trimming cost V 7 bases and J 3 bases, with 6 bases left between them. The CDR3 DNA follows: TGCAGCGCTGGATACACTGAAGCTTTCTTT. Amino acids: CSAGYTEAFF.

This chain links TRBV3-1 (or the pseudogene TRBV3-2) with TRBJ2-1, with D perhaps matching TRBD1 or TRBD2 (7 bases each). This CDR3 has 15 amino acids. V gave up 1 base and J gave up 5 bases, with 12 bases separating them. Germline V gives CDR1 LGHDT, CDR2 YNNKEL (reference sequence). CDR3 residues: CASSQGGRGHNEQFF. The CDR3 DNA reads as TGTGCCAGCAGCCAAGGGGGGAGGGGGCACAATGAGCAGTTCTTC.

The chain has TRBV13 and TRBJ1-4; 7 bases are a match to TRBD1. J gave up 5 bases and V 3 bases, and 3 bases lay outside the gene matches. CDR3 length equals 14 residues. The germline V gene encodes CDR1 PRHDT and CDR2 FYEKMQ (reference sequence). CDR3 sequence (DNA): TGTGCCAGCAGCTTGGGACAGCTAAATGAAAAACTGTTTTTT. Translation: CASSLGQLNEKLFF.

The CDR3 reads CASRAPTEAFF. The CDR3 region has the DNA TGCGCCAGCCGTGCACCAACTGAAGCTTTCTTT. The chain carries TRBV23-1 and TRBJ1-1; D is undetermined. TRBV23-1 is sorted into the ORF group, with uncertain function. This CDR3 region has 11 residues. V lost 8 bases and J 5 bases, leaving 9 bases between the germline ends.

The rearrangement uses TRBV19 and TRBJ1-5; 7 bases agree with TRBD1. This CDR3 is 14 amino acids long. CDR1 and CDR2 from the germline V gene are LNHDA and SQIVND (reference sequence). Trimming removed 4 bases from V and 2 bases from J; junction bases left unmatched: 2. The CDR3 spells CASSNRGGNQPQHF. Here the CDR3 DNA reads TGTGCCAGTAGTAACAGGGGTGGCAATCAGCCCCAGCATTTT.

J is TRBJ1-2 and V is TRBV5-1; D is possibly TRBD1 (5 bases). The V end was cut by 0 bases, the J end by 5 bases, with 23 bases between. Germline V gene data show CDR1 as SGHRS and CDR2 as YFSETQ. The CDR3 length is 18 residues. The CDR3 loop is CASSLGGGDRKGWYGYTF. The CDR3, as DNA: TGCGCCAGCAGCTTGGGGGGCGGGGATCGAAAAGGATGGTATGGCTACACCTTC.

This chain uses TRBV9 with TRBJ1-1, with D unclear. Per the germline V gene, CDR1 is SGDLS and CDR2 is YYNGEE. V lost 4 bases and J lost 1, with 8 bases in between. The CDR3 covers 13 residues. The CDR3 loop is CASSPPGNTEAFF. Here the CDR3 DNA reads TGTGCCAGCAGCCCCCCCGGGAACACTGAAGCTTTCTTT.

In its sample, this clone was seen a few times. The V call is TRBV11-2, the J call TRBJ1-4; TRBD1 aligns across 10 bases. CDR3 length equals 17 residues. Germline loops: CDR1 SGHAT, CDR2 FQNNGV. J was trimmed by 7 bases and V by 2 bases; bases with no gene match: 10. The CDR3 DNA reads as TGTGCCAGCAGCTTAATTTCATCTCGGGACAGGGGTGAAAAACTGTTTTTT. Translation gives CASSLISSRDRGEKLFF.

A single count supports this clone. The gene calls are TRBV9 and TRBJ1-1; TRBD1 aligns across 8 bases. The CDR3 is 12 residues long. The germline V gene has CDR1 SGDLS and CDR2 YYNGEE. V lost 4 bases to trimming and J lost 8 bases; unmatched junction nucleotides: 4. The CDR3 spells CASSLGTGEAFF. The DNA of the CDR3 is TGTGCCAGCAGCCTTGGGACAGGCGAAGCTTTCTTT.

The chain couples TRBV3-1 (or the pseudogene TRBV3-2) to TRBJ1-1; D unresolved. Trimming cost V 4 bases and J 1 base, with 10 bases left between them. Germline assignment: CDR1 LGHDT and CDR2 YNNKEL (reference sequence). The CDR3 sequence is 14 residues long. The CDR3 loop is CASSRVAANTEAFF. The CDR3 DNA sequence: TGTGCCAGCAGCCGAGTCGCTGCGAACACTGAAGCTTTCTTT.

V is TRBV11-3 and J is TRBJ2-7, with 8 bases fitting TRBD1. This CDR3 comprises 15 residues. Trimming took 5 bases from V and 6 from J; bases not matched to a gene: 12. Germline loops: CDR1 SGHNT, CDR2 YENEEA. CDR3 protein: CASSLDPGTGGEQYF. The CDR3 coding sequence is TGTGCCAGCAGCCTCGACCCCGGGACAGGCGGCGAGCAGTACTTC.

The chain couples TRBV14 to TRBJ2-7; D unclear. This CDR3 has 15 residues. Deletions cut 0 bases from V and 2 bases from J, with 11 bases between. Per the germline V gene, CDR1 is SGHDN and CDR2 is FVKESK. CDR3 protein: CASSQDSDGTYEQYF. Written as DNA, the CDR3 is TGTGCCAGCAGCCAAGATTCCGACGGAACCTACGAGCAGTACTTC. Combining the CDR3 with reference TRBV14 and TRBJ2-7 gives the whole variable domain EAGVTQFPSHSVIEKGQTVTLRCDPISGHDNLYWYRRVMGKEIKFLLHFVKESKQDESGMPNNRFLAERTGGTYSTLKVQPAELEDSGVYFCASSQDSDGTYEQYFGPGTRLTVT.

The gene calls are TRBV6-5 and TRBJ1-1; D gene unclear. CDR1 MNHEY and CDR2 SVGAGI come from the germline V gene. Trimming left V 2 bases short and J 1 base short, with 8 bases between. The CDR3 loop spans 14 amino acids. The CDR3 sequence: CASSYEGPNTEAFF. CDR3 bases: TGTGCCAGCAGTTACGAGGGCCCGAACACTGAAGCTTTCTTT.

This clone came up once. The chain employs TRBV12-3 or TRBV12-4 and TRBJ2-3; D possibly corresponds to TRBD2 (6 bases). The CDR3 runs 12 residues. V was pared by 7 bases and J by 10 bases, with 15 bases between. CDR3 DNA: TGTGCCAGCACCCTGGGACTTCCTTCGCAGTATTTT. Its translation is CASTLGLPSQYF.

The chain uses TRBV7-9 and TRBJ2-5; D is tentatively TRBD1 or TRBD2 (5 bases each). The CDR3 sequence is 14 residues long. Germline V gene data show CDR1 as SEHNR and CDR2 as FQNEAQ (reference sequence). Trimming pared 4 bases from V and 3 bases from J, leaving 12 bases between. CDR3 in DNA: TGTGCCAGCAGCTCCCTAGGGACGGAAGAGACCCAGTACTTC. Translation gives CASSSLGTEETQYF.

The chain combines TRBV27 with TRBJ2-1, with TRBD1 matching over 7 bases. Trimming removed 5 bases from V and 5 bases from J; junction bases left unmatched: 3. The V gene's germline CDR1 is MNHEY and CDR2 SMNVEV (reference sequence). This CDR3 comprises 13 residues. CDR3 DNA sequence: TGTGCCAGCAGTCGGGACAGAGACAATGAGCAGTTCTTC. It yields the protein CASSRDRDNEQFF.

The CDR3 DNA reads TGCAGCGTTGAAGGGGTAAGGGCTGAAGCTTTCTTT. It is translated as CSVEGVRAEAFF. The V and J genes are TRBV29-1 and TRBJ1-1; D call uncertain. This CDR3 contains 12 residues. Trimming cost V 1 base and J 6 bases, with 9 bases left between them. The V gene's germline CDR1 is SQVTM and CDR2 ANQGSEA.

This clone was recorded a few times. J is TRBJ2-7 and V is TRBV11-2; D call uncertain. The germline gives CDR1 SGHAT, CDR2 FQNNGV. The CDR3 has 15 residues. V shed 5 bases and J shed 2 bases, with 16 bases lying between them. The CDR3 protein is CASSLRVFATYEQYF. Written as DNA, the CDR3 is TGTGCCAGCAGCCTCCGGGTCTTCGCCACCTACGAGCAGTACTTC.

The V and J genes are TRBV7-6 and TRBJ1-4; TRBD1 matches 9 bases. The germline V gene has CDR1 SGHVS and CDR2 FNYEAQ. The CDR3 has 15 residues. Trimming at V came to 4 bases and at J to 7 bases, leaving 7 bases not matched to a gene. CDR3 loop: CASSWTGEYSEKLFF. The CDR3 nucleotides read TGTGCCAGCAGCTGGACAGGGGAGTATAGTGAAAAACTGTTTTTT.

The V call is TRBV15, the J call TRBJ1-5, with TRBD1 as a possible D gene (6 bases). V was trimmed by 6 bases and J by 1 base, leaving 10 bases between them. This CDR3 has 14 amino acids. Looked up from germline, CDR1 is LNHNV and CDR2 is YYDKDF (reference sequence). This chain's CDR3 is CATRGGRSNQPQHF. Written as DNA, the CDR3 is TGTGCCACCAGGGGGGGGCGAAGCAATCAGCCCCAGCATTTT.

V gene TRBV28 combines with J gene TRBJ2-5; a weak D match, TRBD2 (6 bases). Germline CDR1 and CDR2: MDHEN and SYDVKM. CDR3 length: 13 residues. V was trimmed by 4 bases and J by 5 bases, leaving 11 bases between them. The CDR3 loop is CASSWRVGETQYF. CDR3 coding DNA: TGTGCCAGCAGTTGGAGGGTGGGGGAGACCCAGTACTTC. The whole variable domain, filled in from reference TRBV28 and TRBJ2-5, reads DVKVTQSSRYLVKRTGEKVFLECVQDMDHENMFWYRQDPGLGLRLIYFSYDVKMKEKGDIPEGYSVSREKKERFSLILESASTNQTSMYLCASSWRVGETQYFGPGTRLLVL.

This chain uses TRBV24-1 with TRBJ2-1; 7 bases line up with TRBD2. Per germline, CDR1 KGHDR and CDR2 SFDVKD. This CDR3 region has 16 residues. Trimming at V came to 3 bases and at J to 4 bases, leaving 8 bases not matched to a gene. CDR3 amino acids: CATSDDSGTIYNEQFF. CDR3 nucleotides: TGTGCCACCAGTGATGATTCCGGGACTATATACAATGAGCAGTTCTTC.

The V call is TRBV7-9, the J call TRBJ2-3, with 9 bases identical to TRBD2. With V trimmed by 8 bases and J by 0 bases, 3 bases remained unmatched. Looked up from germline, CDR1 is SEHNR and CDR2 is FQNEAQ (reference sequence). The CDR3 runs to 14 residues. CDR3: CASGTSGSTDTQYF. The CDR3 DNA reads TGTGCCAGCGGTACTAGCGGGAGCACAGATACGCAGTATTTT.

The chain combines TRBV27 with TRBJ2-7, with D perhaps being TRBD1 or TRBD2 (5 bases each). This CDR3 spans 12 amino acids. From germline, CDR1 is MNHEY and CDR2 SMNVEV (reference sequence). Trimming pared 6 bases from V and 7 bases from J, leaving 13 bases between. The CDR3 region is CASRQEAGEQYF. In DNA form, the CDR3 reads TGTGCCAGCAGACAGGAGGCGGGTGAGCAGTACTTC.

This clone was recorded once. The genes are TRBV7-9 and TRBJ2-1; 10 nucleotides align to TRBD2. Germline CDR1 SEHNR, CDR2 FQNEAQ (reference sequence). The CDR3 has 13 amino acids. This CDR3 is CAILAGEGNEQFF. The CDR3 DNA follows: TGTGCAATCCTAGCGGGAGAAGGCAATGAGCAGTTCTTC.